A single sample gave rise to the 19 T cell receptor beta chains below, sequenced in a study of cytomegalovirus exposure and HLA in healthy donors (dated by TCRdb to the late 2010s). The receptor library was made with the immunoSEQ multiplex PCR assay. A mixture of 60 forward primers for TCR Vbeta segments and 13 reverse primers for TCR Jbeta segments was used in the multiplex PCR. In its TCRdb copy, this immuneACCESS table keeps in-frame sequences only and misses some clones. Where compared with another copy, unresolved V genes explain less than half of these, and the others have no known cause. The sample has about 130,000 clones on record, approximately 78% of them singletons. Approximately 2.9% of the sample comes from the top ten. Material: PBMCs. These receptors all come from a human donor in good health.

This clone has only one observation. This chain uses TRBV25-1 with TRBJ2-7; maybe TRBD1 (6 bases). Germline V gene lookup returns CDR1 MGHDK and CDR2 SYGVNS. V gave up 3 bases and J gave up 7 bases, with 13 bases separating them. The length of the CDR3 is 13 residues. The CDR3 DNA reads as TGTGCCAGCAGTGAGGCAGGGGCGAGGGAGCAGTACTTC. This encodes CASSEAGAREQYF.

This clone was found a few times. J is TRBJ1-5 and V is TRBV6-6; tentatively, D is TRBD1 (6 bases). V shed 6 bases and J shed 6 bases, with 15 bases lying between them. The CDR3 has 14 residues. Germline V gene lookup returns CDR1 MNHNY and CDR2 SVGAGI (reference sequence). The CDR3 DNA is TGTGCCAGCAGAGCTCGGGGGGCCCGTCAGCCCCAGCATTTT. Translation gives CASRARGARQPQHF.

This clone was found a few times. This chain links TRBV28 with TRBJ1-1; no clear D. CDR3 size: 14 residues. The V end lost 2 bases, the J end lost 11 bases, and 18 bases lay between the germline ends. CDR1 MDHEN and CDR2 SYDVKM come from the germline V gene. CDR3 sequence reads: CASSLVRHSTRAFF. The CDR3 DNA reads TGTGCCAGCAGTTTAGTAAGACATTCTACAAGGGCTTTCTTT.

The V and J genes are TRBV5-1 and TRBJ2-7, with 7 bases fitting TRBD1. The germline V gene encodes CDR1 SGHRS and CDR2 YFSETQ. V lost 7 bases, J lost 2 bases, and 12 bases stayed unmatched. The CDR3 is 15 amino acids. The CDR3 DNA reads TGCGCCAGCTCCCCGACGACAGGGAGTGCCTACGAGCAGTACTTC. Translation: CASSPTTGSAYEQYF.

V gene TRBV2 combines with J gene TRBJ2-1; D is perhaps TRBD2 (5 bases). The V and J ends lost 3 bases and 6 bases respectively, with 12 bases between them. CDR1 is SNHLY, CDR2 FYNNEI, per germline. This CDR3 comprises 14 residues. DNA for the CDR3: TGTGCCAGCAGTGATAGTACCCGGGGCAATGAGCAGTTCTTC. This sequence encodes CASSDSTRGNEQFF. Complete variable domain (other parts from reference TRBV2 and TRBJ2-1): EPEVTQTPSHQVTQMGQEVILRCVPISNHLYFYWYRQILGQKVEFLVSFYNNEISEKSEIFDDQFSVERPDGSNFTLKIRSTKLEDSAMYFCASSDSTRGNEQFFGPGTRLTVL.

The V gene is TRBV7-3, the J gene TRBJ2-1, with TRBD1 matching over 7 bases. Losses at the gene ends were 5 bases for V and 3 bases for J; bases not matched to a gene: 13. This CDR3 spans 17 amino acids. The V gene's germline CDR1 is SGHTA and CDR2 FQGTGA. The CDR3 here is CASSPTPRQGDYNEQFF. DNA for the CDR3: TGTGCCAGCAGCCCTACCCCGAGACAGGGCGACTACAATGAGCAGTTCTTC.

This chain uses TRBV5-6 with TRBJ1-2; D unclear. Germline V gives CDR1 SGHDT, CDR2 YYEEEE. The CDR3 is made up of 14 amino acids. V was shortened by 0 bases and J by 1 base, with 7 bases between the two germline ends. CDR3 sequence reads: CASSLGPGNYGYTF. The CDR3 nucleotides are TGTGCCAGCAGCTTGGGGCCGGGTAACTATGGCTACACCTTC.

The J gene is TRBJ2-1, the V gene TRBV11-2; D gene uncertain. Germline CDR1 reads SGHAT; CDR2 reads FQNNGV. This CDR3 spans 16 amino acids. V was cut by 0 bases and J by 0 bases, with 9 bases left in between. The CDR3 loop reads CASSLDLPISYNEQFF. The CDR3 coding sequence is TGTGCCAGCAGCTTAGATCTACCGATCTCCTACAATGAGCAGTTCTTC. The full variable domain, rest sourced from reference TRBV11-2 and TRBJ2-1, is EAGVAQSPRYKIIEKRQSVAFWCNPISGHATLYWYQQILGQGPKLLIQFQNNGVVDDSQLPKDRFSAERLKGVDSTLKIQPAKLEDSAVYLCASSLDLPISYNEQFFGPGTRLTVL.

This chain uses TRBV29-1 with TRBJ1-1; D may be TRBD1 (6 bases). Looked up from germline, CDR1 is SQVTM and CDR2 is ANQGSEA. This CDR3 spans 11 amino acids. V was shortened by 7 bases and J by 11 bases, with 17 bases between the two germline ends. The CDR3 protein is CSAGREGVAFF. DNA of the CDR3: TGCAGCGCAGGTCGGGAGGGGGTGGCTTTCTTT. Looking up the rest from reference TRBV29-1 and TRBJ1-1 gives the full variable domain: SAVISQKPSRDICQRGTSLTIQCQVDSQVTMMFWYRQQPGQSLTLIATANQGSEATYESGFVIDKFPISRPNLTFSTLTVSNMSPEDSSIYLCSAGREGVAFFGQGTRLTVV.

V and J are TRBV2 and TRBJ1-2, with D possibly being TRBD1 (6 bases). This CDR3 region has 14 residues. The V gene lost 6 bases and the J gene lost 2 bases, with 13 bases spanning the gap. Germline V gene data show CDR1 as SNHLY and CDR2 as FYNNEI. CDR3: CASSGRGANYGYTF. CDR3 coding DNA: TGTGCCAGCAGCGGCCGGGGGGCGAACTATGGCTACACCTTC.

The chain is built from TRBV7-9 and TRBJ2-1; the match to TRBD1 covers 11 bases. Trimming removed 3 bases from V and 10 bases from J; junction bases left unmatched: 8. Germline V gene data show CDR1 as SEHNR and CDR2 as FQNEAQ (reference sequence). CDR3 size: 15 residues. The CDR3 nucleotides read TGTGCCAGCAGCTTCGGGGGACAGGGGGTAAGGGAGCAGTTCTTC. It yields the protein CASSFGGQGVREQFF. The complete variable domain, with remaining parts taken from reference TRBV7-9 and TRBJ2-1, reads DTGVSQNPRHKITKRGQNVTFRCDPISEHNRLYWYRQTLGQGPEFLTYFQNEAQLEKSRLLSDRFSAERPKGSFSTLEIQRTEQGDSAMYLCASSFGGQGVREQFFGPGTRLTVL.

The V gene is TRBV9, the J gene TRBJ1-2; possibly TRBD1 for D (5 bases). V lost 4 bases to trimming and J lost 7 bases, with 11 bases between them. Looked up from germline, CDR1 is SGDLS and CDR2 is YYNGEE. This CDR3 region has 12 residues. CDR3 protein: CASSLGGAGYTF. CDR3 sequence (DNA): TGTGCCAGCAGCCTCGGCGGGGCTGGCTACACCTTC.

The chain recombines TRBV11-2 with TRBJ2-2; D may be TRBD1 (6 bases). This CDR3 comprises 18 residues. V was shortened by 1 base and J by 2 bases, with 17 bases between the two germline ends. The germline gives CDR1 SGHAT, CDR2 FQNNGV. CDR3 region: CASSLAQRQAANTGELFF. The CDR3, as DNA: TGTGCCAGCAGCTTAGCGCAGAGACAGGCGGCAAACACCGGGGAGCTGTTTTTT.

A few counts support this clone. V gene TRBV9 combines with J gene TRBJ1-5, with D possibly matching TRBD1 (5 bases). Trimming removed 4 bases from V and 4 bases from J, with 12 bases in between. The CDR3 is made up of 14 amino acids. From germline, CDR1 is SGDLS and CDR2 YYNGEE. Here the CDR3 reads CASSRGTVNQPQHF. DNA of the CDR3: TGTGCCAGCAGCCGGGGGACGGTGAATCAGCCCCAGCATTTT. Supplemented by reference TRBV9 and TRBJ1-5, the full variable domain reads DSGVTQTPKHLITATGQRVTLRCSPRSGDLSVYWYQQSLDQGLQFLIQYYNGEERAKGNILERFSAQQFPDLHSELNLSSLELGDSALYFCASSRGTVNQPQHFGDGTRLSIL.

CDR3 nucleotides: TGCGCCAGCAGCTTCGGGACTAGTAAGGTCTATGAGCAGTTCTTC. Translated, it gives CASSFGTSKVYEQFF. The chain links TRBV5-1 to TRBJ2-1; 8 bases align to TRBD2. The V and J ends lost 2 bases and 8 bases, in that order; junction bases with no gene match: 9. Germline CDR1 reads SGHRS; CDR2 reads YFSETQ. This CDR3 is 15 amino acids long.

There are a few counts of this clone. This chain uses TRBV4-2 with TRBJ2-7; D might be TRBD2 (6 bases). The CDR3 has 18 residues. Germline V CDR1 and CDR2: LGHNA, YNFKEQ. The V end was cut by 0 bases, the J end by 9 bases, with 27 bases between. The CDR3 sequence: CASSQDVGGGSKARWQYF. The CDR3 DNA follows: TGTGCCAGCAGCCAAGATGTGGGTGGGGGGAGTAAAGCACGATGGCAGTACTTC.

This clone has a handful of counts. CDR3 amino acids: CASSQDWEPSGNTIYF. In nucleotides, the CDR3 is TGCGCCAGCAGCCAAGATTGGGAGCCCTCTGGAAACACCATATATTTT. The J gene is TRBJ1-3, the V gene TRBV4-3; D is unresolved. This CDR3 spans 16 amino acids. Trimming cost V 0 bases and J 0 bases, with 9 bases left between them. Germline CDR1 reads LGHNA; CDR2 reads YSLEER.

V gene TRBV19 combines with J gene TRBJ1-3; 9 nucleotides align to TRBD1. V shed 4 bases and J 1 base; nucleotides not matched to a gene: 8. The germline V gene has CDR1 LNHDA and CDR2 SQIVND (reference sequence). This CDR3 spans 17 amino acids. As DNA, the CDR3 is TGTGCCAGTAGTACATACAGGGGGCTCGGGTCTGGAAACACCATATATTTT. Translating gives CASSTYRGLGSGNTIYF.

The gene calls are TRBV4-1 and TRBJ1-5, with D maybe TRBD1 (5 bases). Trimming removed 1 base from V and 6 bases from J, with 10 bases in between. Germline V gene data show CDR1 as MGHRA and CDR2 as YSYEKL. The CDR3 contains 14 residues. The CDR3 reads CASSQVSGSQPQHF. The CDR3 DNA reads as TGCGCCAGCAGCCAAGTATCAGGGTCTCAGCCCCAGCATTTT.